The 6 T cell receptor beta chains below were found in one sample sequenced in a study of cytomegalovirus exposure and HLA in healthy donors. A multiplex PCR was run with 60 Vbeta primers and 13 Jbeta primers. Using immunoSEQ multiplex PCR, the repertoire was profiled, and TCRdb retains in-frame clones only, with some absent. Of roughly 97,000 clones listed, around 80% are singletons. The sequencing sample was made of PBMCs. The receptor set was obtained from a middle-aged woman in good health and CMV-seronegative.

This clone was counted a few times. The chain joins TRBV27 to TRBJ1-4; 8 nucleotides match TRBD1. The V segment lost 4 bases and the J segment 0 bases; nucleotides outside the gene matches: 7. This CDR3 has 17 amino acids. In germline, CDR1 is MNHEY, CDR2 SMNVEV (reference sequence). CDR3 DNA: TGTGCCAGCAGTTACTACAGGGGGAGTACAACTAATGAAAAACTGTTTTTT. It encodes CASSYYRGSTTNEKLFF.

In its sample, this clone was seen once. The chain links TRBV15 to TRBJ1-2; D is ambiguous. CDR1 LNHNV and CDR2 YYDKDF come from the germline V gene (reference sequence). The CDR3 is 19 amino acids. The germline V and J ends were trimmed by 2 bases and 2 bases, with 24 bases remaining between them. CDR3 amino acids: CATSRRLTRQWVENYGYTF. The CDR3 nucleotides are TGTGCCACCAGCAGACGACTCACCCGGCAGTGGGTTGAGAACTATGGCTACACCTTC.

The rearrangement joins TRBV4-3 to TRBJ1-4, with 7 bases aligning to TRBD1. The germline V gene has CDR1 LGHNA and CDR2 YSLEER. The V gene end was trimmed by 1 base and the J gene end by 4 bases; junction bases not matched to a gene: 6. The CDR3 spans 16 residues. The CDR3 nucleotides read TGCGCCAGCAGCCAAGGACTAGACAGGGTTAATGAAAAACTGTTTTTT. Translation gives CASSQGLDRVNEKLFF.

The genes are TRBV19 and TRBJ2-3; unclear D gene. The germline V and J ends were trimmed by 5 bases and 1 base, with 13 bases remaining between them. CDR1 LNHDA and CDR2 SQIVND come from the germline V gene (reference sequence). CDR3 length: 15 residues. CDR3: CASSHGRRGTDTQYF. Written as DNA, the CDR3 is TGTGCCAGTAGTCACGGCAGACGGGGCACAGATACGCAGTATTTT.

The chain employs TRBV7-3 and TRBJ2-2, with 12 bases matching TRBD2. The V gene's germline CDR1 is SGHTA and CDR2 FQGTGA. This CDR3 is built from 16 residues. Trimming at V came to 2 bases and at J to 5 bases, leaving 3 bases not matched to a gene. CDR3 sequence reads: CASSLSTSGSTGELFF. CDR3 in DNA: TGTGCCAGCAGCTTATCGACTAGCGGGAGTACCGGGGAGCTGTTTTTT.

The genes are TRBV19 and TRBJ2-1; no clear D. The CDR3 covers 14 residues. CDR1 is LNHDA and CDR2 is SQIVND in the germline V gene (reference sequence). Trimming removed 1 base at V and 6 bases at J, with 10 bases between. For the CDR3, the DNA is TGTGCCAGTAGTATAGTAGTAGCCGGCAATGAGCAGTTCTTC. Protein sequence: CASSIVVAGNEQFF.